This T cell receptor (beta chain) was obtained from a study of T cell responses to AZD1222 COVID-19 vaccine. Libraries were prepared by immunoSEQ multiplex PCR; TCRdb keeps only in-frame clonotypes and omits some of them. The table lists some 100,000 clones, 80% to 95% of them singletons. This CDR3 spans 14 amino acids. V lost 5 bases, J lost 5 bases, and 14 bases lay in between. Looked up from germline, CDR1 is SGHTA and CDR2 is FQGNSA. This chain connects TRBV7-2 to TRBJ2-3; no clear D gene. This TCR came from an adult in good health. The sequenced sample was peripheral blood, obtained on day 0 of AZD1222 vaccination. The CDR3: CASSLRLSGDTQYF. The CDR3 DNA reads as TGTGCCAGCAGCCTCAGGCTTTCTGGAGATACGCAGTATTTT.